The present TCR beta chain was sequenced within a study of T cells in Graves' hyperthyroidism and ophthalmopathy. The source of the PBMCs was over 8.5 ml of fresh peripheral blood. J was trimmed by 6 bases and V by 1 base; bases with no gene match: 3. Germline-derived CDR1 and CDR2 are MGHRA and YSYEKL. CDR3 length: 14 amino acids. The investigators amplified TCR beta CDR3 regions from RNA transcripts. TCR CDR3 underwent first-round RT-PCR with the HTBI primer set. TCRdb independently ran MiXCR on the multiplex PCR reads; one entry per CDR3 protein. The table shows roughly 600,000 distinct CDR3 sequences, with about 14% occurring only once.

Input material: blood. The source of this sequence is a woman between 50 and 59 years old with Graves' ophthalmopathy. The chain joins TRBV4-1 to TRBJ2-7; 10 nucleotides match TRBD2. The CDR3 is CASSQGAGGSEQYF. In DNA form, the CDR3 reads TGCGCCAGCAGCCAAGGAGCGGGAGGGAGCGAGCAGTACTTC.